Following are 13 T cell receptor beta chains from one sample sequenced in a study of human CD8 memory T cell subsets. Classification as TPEX applied to CCR7+ PD-1+ TIGIT+ early memory CD8+ T cells bearing exhausted-like traits. Libraries for TCR beta were constructed using UMI-labeled 5' RACE. TCRdb reprocessed the 5' RACE reads and stores each CDR3 protein as one record, lacking DNA. Recorded for this sample: roughly 8,900 distinct CDR3 sequences. What was sequenced was CD8+ T cells from PBMCs. The receptors shown here come from a human donor in good health.

The gene calls are TRBV7-9 and TRBJ2-7; the D call of TRBD2 rests on TCRdb alone, since no DNA is present to check it. The CDR3 runs to 14 residues. Germline V lookup: CDR1 SEHNR, CDR2 FQNEAQ (reference sequence). The CDR3 sequence is CASSLWDFPYEQYF.

This chain links TRBV9 with TRBJ2-1; without DNA, the TCRdb call of TRBD1 cannot be checked. The V gene's germline CDR1 is SGDLS and CDR2 YYNGEE. This CDR3 has 16 residues. The CDR3: CASSVFPGEVYNEQFF.

This clonotype ranks as large (0.1 to 1%) in terms of frequency. The chain joins TRBV7-9 to TRBJ2-3; TCRdb selects TRBD1, and the lack of DNA leaves this call unchecked. In germline, CDR1 is SEHNR, CDR2 FQNEAQ (reference sequence). CDR3 length equals 13 residues. Here the CDR3 reads CASSGGSTDTQYF.

The chain uses TRBV24-1 and TRBJ2-2; TCRdb lists TRBD1, though no DNA is available to test this call. The CDR3 totals 14 residues. Germline loops: CDR1 KGHDR, CDR2 SFDVKD. The CDR3 reads CATSEKGRGGELFF.

The V and J genes are TRBV7-9 and TRBJ2-1. The germline gives CDR1 SEHNR, CDR2 FQNEAQ (reference sequence). The CDR3 is 12 amino acids. The CDR3 here is CASSLDGNEQFF.

The J gene is TRBJ2-1, the V gene TRBV27. This CDR3 is built from 14 residues. CDR1 is MNHEY, CDR2 SMNVEV, per germline (reference sequence). The CDR3 region is CASTAGGTYNEQFF.

The CDR3 protein is CASSQRGLAEETQYF. The chain has TRBV4-3 and TRBJ2-5; TCRdb names TRBD2, which stays unverified in the absence of DNA. Germline V CDR1 and CDR2: LGHNA, YSLEER. The CDR3 has 15 amino acids.

V is TRBV7-9 and J is TRBJ2-2; TCRdb indicates TRBD1, and absent DNA this call remains unverified. The CDR3 has 17 amino acids. Per germline, CDR1 SEHNR and CDR2 FQNEAQ (reference sequence). The chain's CDR3 is CASSLYRGTANTGELFF. The full variable domain, rest sourced from reference TRBV7-9 and TRBJ2-2, is DTGVSQNPRHKITKRGQNVTFRCDPISEHNRLYWYRQTLGQGPEFLTYFQNEAQLEKSRLLSDRFSAERPKGSFSTLEIQRTEQGDSAMYLCASSLYRGTANTGELFFGEGSRLTVL.

This chain joins TRBV5-1 and TRBJ2-3; lacking DNA, the TRBD1 call made by TCRdb goes unchecked. CDR1 is SGHRS and CDR2 is YFSETQ in the germline V gene. This CDR3 contains 14 residues. This CDR3 is CASRTGTSTDTQYF.

The V gene is TRBV18, the J gene TRBJ2-7; lacking DNA, the TRBD2 call made by TCRdb goes unchecked. This CDR3 is 17 amino acids long. Germline-derived CDR1 and CDR2 are KGHSH and LQKENI. CDR3 amino acids: CASSEVLAGGPLYEQYF. Using reference TRBV18 and TRBJ2-7 for the parts outside the CDR3, the full variable domain is NAGVMQNPRHLVRRRGQEARLRCSPMKGHSHVYWYRQLPEEGLKFMVYLQKENIIDESGMPKERFSAEFPKEGPSILRIQQVVRGDSAAYFCASSEVLAGGPLYEQYFGPGTRLTVT.

The rearrangement joins TRBV14 to TRBJ2-2; the D call of TRBD1 rests on TCRdb alone, since no DNA is present to check it. Germline V gene lookup returns CDR1 SGHDN and CDR2 FVKESK. CDR3 length: 16 residues. CDR3: CASSQVKQSGTGELFF.

The V call is TRBV25-1, the J call TRBJ2-2; TCRdb outputs TRBD1, but without DNA this stays unchecked. CDR3 length equals 15 residues. Germline values: CDR1 MGHDK, CDR2 SYGVNS. This chain's CDR3 is CASSAWDPNTGELFF. The full variable domain, rest sourced from reference TRBV25-1 and TRBJ2-2, is EADIYQTPRYLVIGTGKKITLECSQTMGHDKMYWYQQDPGMELHLIHYSYGVNSTEKGDLSSESTVSRIRTEHFPLTLESARPSHTSQYLCASSAWDPNTGELFFGEGSRLTVL.

The V and J genes are TRBV2 and TRBJ1-1; the D call from TCRdb, TRBD1, cannot be confirmed without DNA. Germline assignment: CDR1 SNHLY and CDR2 FYNNEI. CDR3 size: 12 residues. CDR3 sequence: CASSTRDREAFF.